These 28 T cell receptor beta chains share one sample of origin, sequenced in a study of beta chain features in type 1 diabetes. Study conclusions and caveats: Significant though moderate, a shortening of TCRB CDR3s appeared in all four CD4+ subsets of Type 1 diabetes patients.

Every bit of the isolated RNA underwent reverse transcription, so sequencing read expressed TCRB transcripts. Profiled with immunoSEQ multiplex PCR; TCRdb holds only in-frame clones, not every one. Of 130,000 to 150,000 clones detected, about 13% appear once; the ten largest clones hold approximately 1.3%. Their target antigens are unknown. What was sequenced was central memory CD4+ T cells from blood. These receptors came from a man aged 18 to 29 with type 1 diabetes.

The V call is TRBV28, the J call TRBJ2-1; TRBD2 might be the D (6 bases). The CDR3 contains 15 residues. CDR1 is MDHEN and CDR2 is SYDVKM in the germline V gene. Trimming took off 3 bases at V and 4 bases at J, with 13 bases between the two ends. In nucleotides, the CDR3 is TGTGCCAGCAGTTTGGCACTAGCCGAGTACAATGAGCAGTTCTTC. Translating gives CASSLALAEYNEQFF.

The sample holds a few counts of this clone. The chain recombines TRBV7-2 with TRBJ2-2; 10 nucleotides agree with TRBD1. The CDR3 sequence is 18 residues long. Trimming removed 1 base from V and 0 bases from J; junction bases left unmatched: 5. Looked up from germline, CDR1 is SGHTA and CDR2 is FQGNSA. The CDR3 DNA reads as TGTGCCAGCAGCTTAGTCTTCGGGACAGGGGCGAACACCGGGGAGCTGTTTTTT. Translation gives CASSLVFGTGANTGELFF.

This chain connects TRBV29-1 to TRBJ2-1; 7 nucleotides align to TRBD1. V shed 1 base and J 8 bases; nucleotides not matched to a gene: 11. The CDR3 runs 15 residues. CDR1 and CDR2 from the germline V gene are SQVTM and ANQGSEA. The chain's CDR3 is CSVEGSTGKSDEQFF. CDR3 nucleotides: TGCAGCGTTGAAGGTTCGACAGGGAAGAGCGATGAGCAGTTCTTC.

This clone came up a few times. V and J are TRBV6-4 and TRBJ2-1; D possibly corresponds to TRBD1 (6 bases). The CDR3 is made up of 14 amino acids. Germline values: CDR1 MRHNA, CDR2 SNTAGT. V was shortened by 5 bases and J by 1 base, with 9 bases between the two germline ends. CDR3 in amino acids: CASSKGTSYNEQFF. The CDR3 DNA sequence: TGTGCCAGCAGTAAAGGGACATCCTACAATGAGCAGTTCTTC.

A few counts support this clone. The chain links TRBV20-1 to TRBJ2-7; no clear D. V was clipped by 7 bases and J by 2 bases, with 9 bases between them. The CDR3 is 11 residues long. The germline V gene has CDR1 DFQATT and CDR2 SNEGSKA (reference sequence). The CDR3 spells CSVGGAYEQYF. For the CDR3, the DNA is TGCAGTGTAGGCGGTGCCTACGAGCAGTACTTC.

This sequence joins TRBV9 and TRBJ1-6; no clear D gene. The CDR3 is made up of 14 amino acids. Per germline, CDR1 SGDLS and CDR2 YYNGEE. Trimming pared 2 bases from V and 0 bases from J, leaving 3 bases between. DNA of the CDR3: TGTGCCAGCAGCGTTAGCTCCTATAATTCACCCCTCCACTTT. It codes for CASSVSSYNSPLHF.

This clone was picked up many times. The rearrangement joins TRBV7-3 to TRBJ2-2, with 9 bases matching TRBD1. This CDR3 spans 14 amino acids. Germline loops: CDR1 SGHTA, CDR2 FQGTGA. V lost 4 bases to trimming and J lost 6 bases; unmatched junction nucleotides: 3. The CDR3 sequence: CASSSGDRAGELFF. CDR3 bases: TGTGCCAGCAGCTCTGGGGACAGGGCCGGGGAGCTGTTTTTT.

The gene calls are TRBV7-6 and TRBJ2-1; D unclear. From germline, CDR1 is SGHVS and CDR2 FNYEAQ. V gave up 5 bases and J gave up 4 bases, with 12 bases separating them. The CDR3 covers 14 residues. The CDR3 loop reads CASSPAFAYNEQFF. CDR3 bases: TGTGCCAGCAGCCCAGCCTTTGCTTACAATGAGCAGTTCTTC.

This chain links TRBV6-1 with TRBJ1-1; 7 bases align to TRBD1. Germline values: CDR1 MNHNS, CDR2 SASEGT. The CDR3 totals 14 residues. J was trimmed by 1 base and V by 8 bases; bases with no gene match: 7. The DNA of the CDR3 is TGTGCCAGCGGCGCGCGGACAGGGAACACTGAAGCTTTCTTT. Protein product: CASGARTGNTEAFF.

V gene TRBV15 combines with J gene TRBJ1-5; the D is unclear. The germline CDR1 and CDR2 sequences are LNHNV and YYDKDF (reference sequence). The CDR3 consists of 15 residues. The V and J ends lost 1 base and 1 base respectively, with 8 bases between them. The CDR3 sequence: CATSRAGNSNQPQHF. The CDR3 DNA follows: TGTGCCACCAGCAGAGCAGGTAACAGCAATCAGCCCCAGCATTTT.

This sequence joins TRBV13 and TRBJ2-7; D remains unclear. V lost 4 bases and J 0 bases, leaving 10 bases between the germline ends. Germline lookup yields CDR1 PRHDT and CDR2 FYEKMQ (reference sequence). The CDR3 is 14 amino acids. CDR3: CASSSKTISYEQYF. The CDR3 nucleotides read TGTGCCAGCAGCTCCAAAACCATCTCCTACGAGCAGTACTTC.

This clone appeared many times. This chain joins TRBV28 and TRBJ2-1, with D uncertain. This CDR3 has 15 amino acids. V lost 6 bases, J lost 6 bases, and 18 bases lay in between. Germline CDR1 and CDR2: MDHEN and SYDVKM. CDR3 amino acids: CASRGVVGKRNEQFF. The DNA of the CDR3 is TGTGCCAGCAGGGGTGTAGTAGGGAAACGCAATGAGCAGTTCTTC. Based on the CDR3 plus reference TRBV28 and TRBJ2-1, the full variable domain is DVKVTQSSRYLVKRTGEKVFLECVQDMDHENMFWYRQDPGLGLRLIYFSYDVKMKEKGDIPEGYSVSREKKERFSLILESASTNQTSMYLCASRGVVGKRNEQFFGPGTRLTVL.

This clone turned up a few times. This sequence joins TRBV11-2 and TRBJ2-1; 9 bases agree with TRBD1. The germline gives CDR1 SGHAT, CDR2 FQNNGV. CDR3 length equals 16 residues. Losses at the gene ends were 4 bases for V and 4 bases for J; bases not matched to a gene: 8. The CDR3 DNA sequence: TGTGCCAGCAGCTCCTCCGGGACAGGGAGTTACAATGAGCAGTTCTTC. Amino acid sequence: CASSSSGTGSYNEQFF.

This clone was picked up a small number of times. This sequence joins TRBV9 and TRBJ1-1; D may be TRBD1 (6 bases). The germline V and J ends were trimmed by 1 base and 1 base, with 11 bases remaining between them. Germline V CDR1 and CDR2: SGDLS, YYNGEE. This CDR3 is built from 15 residues. The chain's CDR3 is CASSVMGGTNTEAFF. In DNA, the CDR3 is TGTGCCAGCAGCGTAATGGGGGGCACGAACACTGAAGCTTTCTTT.

This clone turned up a few times. This chain uses TRBV7-2 with TRBJ2-7; 7 nucleotides align to TRBD1. CDR3 size: 17 residues. With 1 base clipped from V and 1 base from J, the junction kept 10 bases outside the gene matches. Germline CDR1 SGHTA, CDR2 FQGNSA. Here the CDR3 DNA reads TGTGCCAGCAGCTTAGATTCAAGACAGGGTATTTCCTACGAGCAGTACTTC. Encoded protein: CASSLDSRQGISYEQYF.

This clone has a handful of counts. This CDR3 reads CSVEEPLRGGLNEQFF. The CDR3 region has the DNA TGCAGCGTTGAAGAGCCCCTCCGGGGGGGCTTAAATGAGCAGTTCTTC. The V gene is TRBV29-1, the J gene TRBJ2-1, with 8 nucleotides matching TRBD2. Germline V CDR1 and CDR2: SQVTM, ANQGSEA. V shed 0 bases, J shed 7 bases, and the junction held 11 bases outside the gene matches. CDR3 length equals 16 residues.

This clone was seen a few times. The V gene is TRBV5-1, the J gene TRBJ2-1, with D maybe TRBD2 (6 bases). V lost 3 bases to trimming and J lost 8 bases, with 15 bases between them. CDR3 size: 14 residues. Germline assignment: CDR1 SGHRS and CDR2 YFSETQ. The CDR3 DNA sequence: TGCGCCAGCAGCTCCAGCGGGCTTGGCGATGAGCAGTTCTTC. This sequence encodes CASSSSGLGDEQFF.

With regard to this clone: This clone may be a read error of a much larger clone one base away. The genes are TRBV9 and TRBJ2-5; 7 positions agree with TRBD2. The germline CDR1 and CDR2 sequences are SGDLS and YYNGEE. This CDR3 comprises 16 residues. The CDR3 nucleotides read TGTGCCCGCAGCGCAACCGGACTCGGGGGGAGAGAGACCCAGTACTTC. Encoded protein: CARSATGLGGRETQYF.

The sample holds a few counts of this clone. The chain combines TRBV7-9 with TRBJ2-5; D may be TRBD2 (5 bases). Trimming cost V 3 bases and J 1 base, with 12 bases left between them. This CDR3 is 15 amino acids long. Looked up from germline, CDR1 is SEHNR and CDR2 is FQNEAQ (reference sequence). The CDR3 sequence: CASSFGRASQETQYF. Written as DNA, the CDR3 is TGTGCCAGCAGCTTTGGGCGGGCCAGCCAAGAGACCCAGTACTTC.

This clone showed up many times. V gene TRBV7-9 combines with J gene TRBJ2-3; 9 bases align to TRBD2. CDR3 length: 15 residues. The junction had 6 bases not matched to a gene; V was cut back by 5 bases and J by 3 bases. Germline V gene data show CDR1 as SEHNR and CDR2 as FQNEAQ (reference sequence). CDR3 DNA sequence: TGTGCCAGCAGCCCTGGGACTAGCTGGACAGATACGCAGTATTTT. The encoded protein is CASSPGTSWTDTQYF.

This chain connects TRBV5-6 to TRBJ1-5; the D is unclear. V lost 2 bases and J lost 7, with 16 bases in between. This CDR3 region has 15 residues. CDR1 and CDR2 from the germline V gene are SGHDT and YYEEEE. The CDR3 loop is CASSFHSATGQPQHF. DNA of the CDR3: TGTGCCAGCAGCTTCCATAGCGCTACGGGGCAGCCCCAGCATTTT.

Notes on this clone: This sample includes further DNA sequences coding for the same CDR3. This chain joins TRBV7-6 and TRBJ2-5; no reliable D call. Looked up from germline, CDR1 is SGHVS and CDR2 is FNYEAQ. The CDR3 contains 13 residues. The V end lost 1 base, the J end lost 4 bases, and 7 bases lay between the germline ends. This CDR3 reads CASSLGQLETQYF. The CDR3 region has the DNA TGTGCCAGCAGCTTAGGCCAGTTAGAGACCCAGTACTTC.

This clone has a handful of counts. The chain carries TRBV5-1 and TRBJ1-1; unclear D gene. Germline V gene sequence: CDR1 SGHRS, CDR2 YFSETQ. Trimming removed 1 base from V and 1 base from J, with 8 bases in between. The CDR3 length is 14 residues. CDR3 protein: CASSLSSANTEAFF. In DNA form, the CDR3 reads TGCGCCAGCAGCTTGTCATCGGCGAACACTGAAGCTTTCTTT.

The chain employs TRBV30 and TRBJ1-2; D is uncertain. The CDR3 is made up of 16 amino acids. The V end was cut by 3 bases, the J end by 0 bases, with 17 bases between. Germline assignment: CDR1 GTSNPN and CDR2 SVGIG (reference sequence). DNA for the CDR3: TGTGCCTGGAGCGTTACCGGTCGGCTAGCTAACTATGGCTACACCTTC. Translating gives CAWSVTGRLANYGYTF.

The chain is built from TRBV30 and TRBJ2-5; TRBD2 agrees at 9 bases. The germline V gene encodes CDR1 GTSNPN and CDR2 SVGIG (reference sequence). The CDR3 totals 16 residues. V lost 0 bases to trimming and J lost 4 bases; unmatched junction nucleotides: 9. CDR3 region: CAWSVQSGGPGETQYF. The CDR3, as DNA: TGTGCCTGGAGTGTACAGAGCGGGGGGCCGGGAGAGACCCAGTACTTC.

The chain's CDR3 is CASSKAMGRETQYF. CDR3 sequence (DNA): TGTGCCAGCAGCAAAGCAATGGGCCGGGAGACCCAGTACTTC. The chain recombines TRBV21-1 with TRBJ2-5; no check of the table's D call, TRBD1, against the DNA was made. TRBV21-1 is shown as a pseudogene. This CDR3 spans 14 amino acids.

The gene calls are TRBV18 and TRBJ2-5, with 13 bases aligning to TRBD2. The CDR3 length is 15 residues. V shed 3 bases and J 4 bases; nucleotides not matched to a gene: 2. CDR1 and CDR2 (germline): KGHSH, LQKENI. In DNA, the CDR3 is TGTGCCAGCTCACCGGGACTAGCGGGAAGAGAGACCCAGTACTTC. This translates into CASSPGLAGRETQYF.

The rearrangement links TRBV5-1 to TRBJ2-7; tentative D call: TRBD1 (5 bases). This CDR3 is 14 amino acids long. Looked up from germline, CDR1 is SGHRS and CDR2 is YFSETQ. V was cut by 0 bases and J by 3 bases, with 10 bases left in between. The DNA of the CDR3 is TGCGCCAGCAGCTTGGACACAGGTAACTACGAGCAGTACTTC. Translation gives CASSLDTGNYEQYF.